These 2 T cell receptor beta chains share one sample of origin, sequenced in a study of shared clonotypes between healthy human individuals. Sequencing used immunoSEQ multiplex PCR; TCRdb keeps in-frame clones, though not all of them. Here the sample spans 950,000 to 1,300,000 clones, about 75% being singletons. The sequencing sample was made of memory CD4+ T cells sorted from blood. The sample's subset: CD45RA-negative fraction. These receptors came from a man aged 18 to 35 in good health.

The chain is built from TRBV27 and TRBJ2-3; 13 bases align to TRBD2. With 2 bases clipped from V and 9 bases from J, the junction kept 8 bases outside the gene matches. The CDR3 consists of 16 residues. Germline lookup yields CDR1 MNHEY and CDR2 SMNVEV (reference sequence). The CDR3 here is CASSLRLAGGGQTQYF. The CDR3 DNA is TGTGCCAGCAGTTTAAGACTAGCGGGGGGAGGACAAACGCAGTATTTT.

V usage is TRBV5-1 and J usage is TRBJ2-2; D not resolved. The CDR3 sequence is 14 residues long. In germline, CDR1 is SGHRS, CDR2 YFSETQ. Trimming removed 0 bases from V and 1 base from J, with 4 bases in between. The CDR3 protein is CASSLGLNTGELFF. The CDR3 bases are TGCGCCAGCAGCTTGGGCCTGAACACCGGGGAGCTGTTTTTT.